Sequencing of this TCR beta chain was carried out in a study of T-cell memory formation after mild COVID-19. V dropped 1 base and J dropped 5 bases, with 14 bases sitting between them. The CDR3 consists of 15 residues. CDR1 and CDR2 (germline): LGHNA, YNFKEQ. This clonotype has at least ten counts. The antigen is unknown. Study outcomes and limitations: Second-wave clones peaking on day 37 lacked confirmed SARS-CoV-2 specificity. Clones that contracted clustered mainly in CM and EM if CD4+ and in EMRA if CD8+.

MiXCR, applied by TCRdb to the 5' RACE reads, yields one record per CDR3 protein. The table includes around 310,000 distinct CDR3 sequences, about 16% detected once. The chain joins TRBV4-2 to TRBJ2-5; D perhaps matches TRBD2 (6 bases). The clonotype originates from a man aged 18-30 years who had mild COVID-19 (a few samples of this study predate the infection). Cell type and time point are not known. Sequenced input: PBMCs or a T cell subset sorted from them (not recorded which). The CDR3 region has the DNA TGTGCCAGCAGCCAAGGAGGAGCGGGCCGGGAGACCCAGTACTTC. Translation gives CASSQGGAGRETQYF.